The next 12 T cell receptor beta chains were all read from a single sample in a study of T cell repertoires in cytomegalovirus infection. TCRdb re-derived calls from the reads in MiXCR, one entry per CDR3 protein. The table shows around 100,000 distinct CDR3 sequences, with approximately 45% occurring only once. These receptors have no known antigen. This specimen was CD8+ T cells from cultured PBMCs, taken from culture after CMV antigen stimulation. Receptor source: a human donor in good health (CMV status not recorded). Some clones in this sample may be carry-over from other donors' samples.

This clonotype has just a few counts. This chain links TRBV12-3 or TRBV12-4 with TRBJ2-5; D is tentatively TRBD1 or TRBD2 (5 bases each). The CDR3 has 15 residues. V dropped 5 bases and J dropped 0 bases, with 13 bases sitting between them. The CDR3 region has the DNA TGTGCCAGCAGTCAAACGGGACGTTACCAAGAGACCCAGTACTTC. Translation gives CASSQTGRYQETQYF.

The chain joins TRBV12-3 or TRBV12-4 to TRBJ2-1; TRBD1 matches at 7 bases. V lost 7 bases and J lost 3; bases outside the gene matches: 9. The CDR3 totals 15 residues. CDR3: CASNRDSSSYNEQFF. In DNA, the CDR3 is TGTGCCAGCAATCGGGACAGCTCAAGCTACAATGAGCAGTTCTTC.

This clonotype was counted once. V gene TRBV19 combines with J gene TRBJ2-6; no definite D call. CDR1 LNHDA and CDR2 SQIVND come from the germline V gene (reference sequence). V lost 0 bases and J lost 1, with 4 bases in between. This CDR3 contains 15 residues. In DNA form, the CDR3 reads TGTGCCAGTAGTATAGAGGGGTCTGGGGCCAACGTCCTGACTTTC. It specifies CASSIEGSGANVLTF. Supplemented by reference TRBV19 and TRBJ2-6, the full variable domain reads DGGITQSPKYLFRKEGQNVTLSCEQNLNHDAMYWYRQDPGQGLRLIYYSQIVNDFQKGDIAEGYSVSREKKESFPLTVTSAQKNPTAFYLCASSIEGSGANVLTFGAGSRLTVL.

The rearrangement uses TRBV6-1 and TRBJ2-1; D unclear. The CDR3 totals 15 residues. V dropped 1 base and J dropped 4 bases, with 11 bases sitting between them. CDR1 is MNHNS and CDR2 is SASEGT in the germline V gene. The CDR3 DNA follows: TGTGCCAGCAGTGAAGGCCGCAATTTATACAATGAGCAGTTCTTC. It encodes CASSEGRNLYNEQFF.

The gene calls are TRBV7-9 and TRBJ1-2; maybe TRBD1 (5 bases). This CDR3 spans 15 amino acids. With 5 bases removed from V and 4 bases from J, the gap between germline ends came to 17 bases. Germline loops: CDR1 SEHNR, CDR2 FQNEAQ (reference sequence). CDR3 nucleotide sequence: TGTGCCAGCAGCCTGACCGGGACGGACCTCTATGGCTACACCTTC. Translation: CASSLTGTDLYGYTF.

The chain recombines TRBV7-2 with TRBJ2-5, with 7 bases lining up with TRBD2. The CDR3 loop spans 16 amino acids. The germline CDR1 and CDR2 sequences are SGHTA and FQGNSA. J gave up 2 bases and V 7 bases, and 13 bases lay outside the gene matches. The CDR3 DNA reads as TGTGCCAGCAAGTTGGCGGGGGACCTAATACAAGAGACCCAGTACTTC. Its translation: CASKLAGDLIQETQYF.

This clonotype was detected a few times. The V gene is TRBV5-6, the J gene TRBJ1-1; D remains unclear. Germline lookup yields CDR1 SGHDT and CDR2 YYEEEE. Trimming shortened V by 3 bases and J by 7 bases, and 13 bases separated the two germline ends. The CDR3 length is 13 residues. The CDR3 DNA reads as TGTGCCAGCAGCTGGACGGAGAGAGGTGAAGCTTTCTTT. Translating it yields CASSWTERGEAFF. Drawing the rest from reference TRBV5-6 and TRBJ1-1, the complete variable domain is DAGVTQSPTHLIKTRGQQVTLRCSPKSGHDTVSWYQQALGQGPQFIFQYYEEEERQRGNFPDRFSGHQFPNYSSELNVNALLLGDSALYLCASSWTERGEAFFGQGTRLTVV.

This clonotype was picked up one time. The rearrangement uses TRBV7-3 and TRBJ2-2, with 7 bases fitting TRBD1. Germline V CDR1 and CDR2: SGHTA, FQGTGA. This CDR3 is 15 amino acids long. Unmatched junction bases numbered 9, after V lost 5 bases and J lost 6 bases. DNA for the CDR3: TGTGCCAGCAGCCCAAGGACAGGCCAAGCCGGGGAGCTGTTTTTT. Protein: CASSPRTGQAGELFF.

This clonotype was seen more than once but under ten times. The chain joins TRBV5-4 to TRBJ2-1; 8 bases match TRBD1. J gave up 0 bases and V 6 bases, and 11 bases lay outside the gene matches. Germline V CDR1 and CDR2: SGHNT, YYREEE (reference sequence). The CDR3 runs 17 residues. This CDR3 is CASTSPGTGSSYNEQFF. Here the CDR3 DNA reads TGTGCCAGCACCAGTCCCGGGACAGGAAGCTCCTACAATGAGCAGTTCTTC.

This clonotype showed up many times. The chain couples TRBV28 to TRBJ1-6; no clear D gene. In germline, CDR1 is MDHEN, CDR2 SYDVKM. The V end was cut by 3 bases, the J end by 6 bases, with 9 bases between. The length of the CDR3 is 14 residues. CDR3 amino acids: CASSFSDTNSPLHF. The DNA for the CDR3 is TGTGCCAGCAGTTTCTCTGACACTAATTCACCCCTCCACTTT.

This clonotype was found once. The V and J genes are TRBV7-8 and TRBJ2-2; the D gene is possibly TRBD1 (6 bases). There are 18 residues in the CDR3. V gave up 1 base and J gave up 1 base, with 16 bases separating them. Germline lookup yields CDR1 SGHVS and CDR2 FQNEAQ. The CDR3 loop is CASSLGPTGRGNTGELFF. In DNA form, the CDR3 reads TGTGCCAGCAGCTTAGGTCCCACAGGGCGCGGGAACACCGGGGAGCTGTTTTTT. Drawing the rest from reference TRBV7-8 and TRBJ2-2, the complete variable domain is GAGVSQSPRYKVAKRGQDVALRCDPISGHVSLFWYQQALGQGPEFLTYFQNEAQLDKSGLPSDRFFAERPEGSVSTLKIQRTQQEDSAVYLCASSLGPTGRGNTGELFFGEGSRLTVL.

This clonotype was seen more than once but under ten times. The chain carries TRBV12-3 or TRBV12-4 and TRBJ2-7; 9 nucleotides align to TRBD1. The CDR3 totals 13 residues. The ends lost 7 bases at V and 7 bases at J; junction bases unmatched: 8. The CDR3 nucleotides are TGTGCCAGCATGTGGGACAGGGAGGGGGAGCAGTACTTC. It yields the protein CASMWDREGEQYF.